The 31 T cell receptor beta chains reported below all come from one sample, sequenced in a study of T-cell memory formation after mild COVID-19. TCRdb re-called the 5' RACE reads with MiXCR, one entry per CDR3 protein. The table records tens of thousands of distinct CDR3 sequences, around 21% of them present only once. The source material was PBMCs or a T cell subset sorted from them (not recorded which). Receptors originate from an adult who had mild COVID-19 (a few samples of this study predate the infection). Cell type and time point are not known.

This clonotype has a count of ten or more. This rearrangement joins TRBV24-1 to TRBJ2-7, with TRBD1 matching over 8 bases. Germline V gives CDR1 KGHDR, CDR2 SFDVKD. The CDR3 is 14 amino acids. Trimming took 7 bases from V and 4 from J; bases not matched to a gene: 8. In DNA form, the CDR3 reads TGTGCCACCAGCCCAGGGGGCGGCCGGTACGAGCAGTACTTC. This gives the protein CATSPGGGRYEQYF.

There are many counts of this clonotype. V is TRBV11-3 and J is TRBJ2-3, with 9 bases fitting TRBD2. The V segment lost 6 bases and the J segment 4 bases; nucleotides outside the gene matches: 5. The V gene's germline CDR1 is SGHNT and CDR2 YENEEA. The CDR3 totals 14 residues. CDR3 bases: TGTGCCAGCAGTGCGGGAGGGAGCGCAGATACGCAGTATTTT. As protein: CASSAGGSADTQYF.

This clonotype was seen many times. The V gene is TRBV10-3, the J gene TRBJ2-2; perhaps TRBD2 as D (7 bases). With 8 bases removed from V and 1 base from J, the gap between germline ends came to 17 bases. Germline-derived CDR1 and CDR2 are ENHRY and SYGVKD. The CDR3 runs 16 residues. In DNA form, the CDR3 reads TGTGCCATCCGCCCAGGGGCGGGGGTGAACACCGGGGAGCTGTTTTTT. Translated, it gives CAIRPGAGVNTGELFF.

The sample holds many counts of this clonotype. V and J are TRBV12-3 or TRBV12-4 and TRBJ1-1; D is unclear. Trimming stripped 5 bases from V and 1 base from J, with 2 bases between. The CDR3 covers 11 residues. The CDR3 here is CASSQNTEAFF. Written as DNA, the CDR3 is TGTGCCAGCAGTCAGAACACTGAAGCTTTCTTT.

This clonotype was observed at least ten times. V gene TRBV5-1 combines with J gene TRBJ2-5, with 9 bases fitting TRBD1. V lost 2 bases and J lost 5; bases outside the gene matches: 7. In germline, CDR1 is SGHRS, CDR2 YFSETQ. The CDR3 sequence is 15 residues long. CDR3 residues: CASSFGQGRGETQYF. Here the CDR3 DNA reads TGCGCCAGCAGCTTTGGACAGGGGCGCGGGGAGACCCAGTACTTC.

CDR3 sequence reads: CSARDHGDGAEAFF. Here the CDR3 DNA reads TGCAGTGCTAGAGATCATGGAGATGGGGCTGAAGCTTTCTTT. The V call is TRBV20-1, the J call TRBJ1-1; D is unclear. This CDR3 comprises 14 residues. Deletions cut 0 bases from V and 6 bases from J, with 14 bases between. Germline CDR1 is DFQATT and CDR2 is SNEGSKA (reference sequence).

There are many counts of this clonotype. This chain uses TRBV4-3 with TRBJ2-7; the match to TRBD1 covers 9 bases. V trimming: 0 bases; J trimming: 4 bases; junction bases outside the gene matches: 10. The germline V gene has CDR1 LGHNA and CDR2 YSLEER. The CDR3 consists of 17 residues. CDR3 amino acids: CASSQDFQWDRVYEQYF. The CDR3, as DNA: TGCGCCAGCAGCCAAGATTTTCAGTGGGACAGGGTATACGAGCAGTACTTC.

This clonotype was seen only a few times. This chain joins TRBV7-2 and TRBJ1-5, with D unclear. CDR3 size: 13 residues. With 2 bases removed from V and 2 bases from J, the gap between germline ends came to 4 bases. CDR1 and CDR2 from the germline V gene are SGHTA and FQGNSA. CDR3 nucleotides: TGTGCCAGCAGCTTACAGGGCAATCAGCCCCAGCATTTT. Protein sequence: CASSLQGNQPQHF.

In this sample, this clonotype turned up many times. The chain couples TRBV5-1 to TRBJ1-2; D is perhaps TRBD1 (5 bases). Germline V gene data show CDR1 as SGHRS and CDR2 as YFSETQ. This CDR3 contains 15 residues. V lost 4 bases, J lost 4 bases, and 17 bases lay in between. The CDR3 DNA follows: TGCGCCAGCAGCCGAGACGGGGCGGTTAGCTATGGCTACACCTTC. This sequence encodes CASSRDGAVSYGYTF. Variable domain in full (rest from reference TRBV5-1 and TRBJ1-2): KAGVTQTPRYLIKTRGQQVTLSCSPISGHRSVSWYQQTPGQGLQFLFEYFSETQRNKGNFPGRFSGRQFSNSRSEMNVSTLELGDSALYLCASSRDGAVSYGYTFGSGTRLTVV.

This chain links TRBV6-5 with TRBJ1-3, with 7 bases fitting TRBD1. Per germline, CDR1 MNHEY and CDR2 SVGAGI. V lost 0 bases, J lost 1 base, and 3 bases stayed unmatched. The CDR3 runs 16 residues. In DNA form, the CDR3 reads TGTGCCAGCAGTTACTCCAGGGGGGTATCTGGAAACACCATATATTTT. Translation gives CASSYSRGVSGNTIYF.

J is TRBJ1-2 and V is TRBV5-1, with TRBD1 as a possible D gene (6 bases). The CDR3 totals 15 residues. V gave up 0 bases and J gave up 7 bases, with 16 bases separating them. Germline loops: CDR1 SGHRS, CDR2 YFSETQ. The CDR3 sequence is CASSLEGTGSAGYTF. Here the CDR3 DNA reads TGCGCCAGCAGCTTGGAGGGAACAGGGAGTGCTGGCTACACCTTC.

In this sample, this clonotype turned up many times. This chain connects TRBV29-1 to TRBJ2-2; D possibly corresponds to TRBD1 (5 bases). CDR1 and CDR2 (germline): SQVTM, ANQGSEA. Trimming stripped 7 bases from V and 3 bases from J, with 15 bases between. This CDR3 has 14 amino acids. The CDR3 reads CSAAKGPYTGELFF. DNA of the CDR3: TGCAGCGCAGCCAAGGGGCCCTACACCGGGGAGCTGTTTTTT.

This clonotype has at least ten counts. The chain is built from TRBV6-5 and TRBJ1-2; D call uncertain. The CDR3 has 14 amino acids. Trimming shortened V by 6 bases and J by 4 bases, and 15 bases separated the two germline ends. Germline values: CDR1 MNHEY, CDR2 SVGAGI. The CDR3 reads CASSAGRTSYGYTF. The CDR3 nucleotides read TGTGCCAGCAGCGCCGGACGGACTTCCTATGGCTACACCTTC.

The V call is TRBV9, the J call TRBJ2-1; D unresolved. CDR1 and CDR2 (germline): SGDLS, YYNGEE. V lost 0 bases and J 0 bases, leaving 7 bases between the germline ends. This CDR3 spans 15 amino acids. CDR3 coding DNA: TGTGCCAGCAGCGTAGAGGCGAGCTCCTACAATGAGCAGTTCTTC. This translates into CASSVEASSYNEQFF.

CDR3 in DNA: TGCGCCAGCAGCTTGGCCAGGCCAGAATCCTACGAGCAGTACTTC. Protein sequence: CASSLARPESYEQYF. The gene calls are TRBV5-1 and TRBJ2-7, with D unclear. CDR3 length: 15 amino acids. Germline lookup yields CDR1 SGHRS and CDR2 YFSETQ. V lost 0 bases, J lost 1 base, and 11 bases lay in between. The variable domain in full, with the rest retrieved from reference TRBV5-1 and TRBJ2-7, is KAGVTQTPRYLIKTRGQQVTLSCSPISGHRSVSWYQQTPGQGLQFLFEYFSETQRNKGNFPGRFSGRQFSNSRSEMNVSTLELGDSALYLCASSLARPESYEQYFGPGTRLTVT.

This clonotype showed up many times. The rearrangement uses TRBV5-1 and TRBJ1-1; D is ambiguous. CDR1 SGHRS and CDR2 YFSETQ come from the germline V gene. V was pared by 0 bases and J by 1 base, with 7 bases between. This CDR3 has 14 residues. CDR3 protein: CASSLAIQNTEAFF. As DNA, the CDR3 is TGCGCCAGCAGCTTGGCCATACAGAACACTGAAGCTTTCTTT.

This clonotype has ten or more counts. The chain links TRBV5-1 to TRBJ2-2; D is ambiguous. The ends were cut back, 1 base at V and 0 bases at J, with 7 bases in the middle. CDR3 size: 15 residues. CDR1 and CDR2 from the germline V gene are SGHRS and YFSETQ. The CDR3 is CASSLSQTNTGELFF. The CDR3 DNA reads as TGCGCCAGCAGCTTGTCCCAGACGAACACCGGGGAGCTGTTTTTT.

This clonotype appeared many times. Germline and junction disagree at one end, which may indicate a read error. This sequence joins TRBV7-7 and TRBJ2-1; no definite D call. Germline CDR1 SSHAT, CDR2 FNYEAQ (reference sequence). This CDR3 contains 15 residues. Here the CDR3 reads CASSLKGGAYNEQFF. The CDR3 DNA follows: TGTGCTAGCAGCTTGAAGGGCGGTGCCTACAATGAGCAGTTCTTC.

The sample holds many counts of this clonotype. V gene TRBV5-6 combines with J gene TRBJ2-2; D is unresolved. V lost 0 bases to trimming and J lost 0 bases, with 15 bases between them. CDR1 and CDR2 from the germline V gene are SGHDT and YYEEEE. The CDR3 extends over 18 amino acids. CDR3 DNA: TGTGCCAGCAGCTTGGAGGCTGTAGGGCGCGCGAACACCGGGGAGCTGTTTTTT. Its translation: CASSLEAVGRANTGELFF.

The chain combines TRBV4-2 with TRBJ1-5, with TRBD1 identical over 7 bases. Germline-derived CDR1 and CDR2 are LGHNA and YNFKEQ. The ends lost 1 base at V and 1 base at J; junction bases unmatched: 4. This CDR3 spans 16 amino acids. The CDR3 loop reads CASSQGVQGSNQPQHF. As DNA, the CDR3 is TGTGCCAGCAGCCAAGGGGTACAGGGGAGCAATCAGCCCCAGCATTTT.

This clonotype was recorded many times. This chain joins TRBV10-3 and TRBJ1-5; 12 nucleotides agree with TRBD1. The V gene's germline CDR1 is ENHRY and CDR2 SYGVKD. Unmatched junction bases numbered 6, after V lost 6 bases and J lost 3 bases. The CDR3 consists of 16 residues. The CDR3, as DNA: TGTGCCATCAGAGCCGGGACAGGGGGCAACAATCAGCCCCAGCATTTT. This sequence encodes CAIRAGTGGNNQPQHF.

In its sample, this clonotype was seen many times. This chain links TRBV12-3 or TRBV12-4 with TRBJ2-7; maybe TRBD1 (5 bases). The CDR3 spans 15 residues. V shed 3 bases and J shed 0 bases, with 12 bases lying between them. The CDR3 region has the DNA TGTGCCAGCAGTTTTCAGACAGCTAGCTCCTACGAGCAGTACTTC. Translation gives CASSFQTASSYEQYF.

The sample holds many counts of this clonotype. The DNA of the CDR3 is TGTGCCATCAGTGGACCGAGGACTAGACTAAGCACAGATACGCAGTATTTT. Protein sequence: CAISGPRTRLSTDTQYF. This chain uses TRBV10-3 with TRBJ2-3; the match to TRBD2 covers 7 bases. Germline V CDR1 and CDR2: ENHRY, SYGVKD. CDR3 length equals 17 residues. The V gene end was trimmed by 4 bases and the J gene end by 0 bases; junction bases not matched to a gene: 10.

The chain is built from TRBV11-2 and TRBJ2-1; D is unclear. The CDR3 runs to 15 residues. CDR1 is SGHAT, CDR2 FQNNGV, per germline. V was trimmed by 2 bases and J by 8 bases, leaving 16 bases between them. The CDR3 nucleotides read TGTGCCAGCAGCTTATCCCCCCGACGTCTGGATGAGCAGTTCTTC. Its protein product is CASSLSPRRLDEQFF. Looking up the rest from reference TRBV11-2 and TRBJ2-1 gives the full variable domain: EAGVAQSPRYKIIEKRQSVAFWCNPISGHATLYWYQQILGQGPKLLIQFQNNGVVDDSQLPKDRFSAERLKGVDSTLKIQPAKLEDSAVYLCASSLSPRRLDEQFFGPGTRLTVL.

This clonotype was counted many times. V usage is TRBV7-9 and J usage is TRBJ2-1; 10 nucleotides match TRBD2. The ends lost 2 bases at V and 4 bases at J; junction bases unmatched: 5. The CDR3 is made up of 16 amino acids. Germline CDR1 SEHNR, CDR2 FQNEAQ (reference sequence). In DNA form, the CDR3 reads TGTGCCAGCAGCTTATCTCTAGCGGGGGCATACAATGAGCAGTTCTTC. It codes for CASSLSLAGAYNEQFF.

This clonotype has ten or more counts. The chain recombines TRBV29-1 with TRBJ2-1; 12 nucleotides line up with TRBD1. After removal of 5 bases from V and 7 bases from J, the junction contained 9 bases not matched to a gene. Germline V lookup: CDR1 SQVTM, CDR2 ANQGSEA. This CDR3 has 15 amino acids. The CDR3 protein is CSVSTGTGGSNEQFF. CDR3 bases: TGCAGCGTTTCGACCGGGACAGGGGGCTCGAATGAGCAGTTCTTC.

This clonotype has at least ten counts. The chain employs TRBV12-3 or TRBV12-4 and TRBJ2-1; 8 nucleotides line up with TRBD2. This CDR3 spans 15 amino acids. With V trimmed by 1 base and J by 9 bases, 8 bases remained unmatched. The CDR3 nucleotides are TGTGCCAGCAGTTTAGGAGATCGGGAGGGCGGTGAGCAGTTCTTC. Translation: CASSLGDREGGEQFF.

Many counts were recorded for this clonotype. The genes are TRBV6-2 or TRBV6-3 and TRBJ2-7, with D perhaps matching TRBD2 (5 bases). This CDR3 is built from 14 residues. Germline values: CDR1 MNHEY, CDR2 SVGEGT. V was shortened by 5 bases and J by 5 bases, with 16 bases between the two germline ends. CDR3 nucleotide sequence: TGTGCCAGCAGTCGAAGCGGAGGAGGCAACGAGCAGTACTTC. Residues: CASSRSGGGNEQYF.

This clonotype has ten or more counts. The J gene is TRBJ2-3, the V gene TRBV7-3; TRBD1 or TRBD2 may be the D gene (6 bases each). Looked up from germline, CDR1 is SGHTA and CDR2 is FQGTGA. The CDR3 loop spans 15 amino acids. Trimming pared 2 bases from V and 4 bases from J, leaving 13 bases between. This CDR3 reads CASSLGGRSADTQYF. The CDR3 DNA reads TGTGCCAGCAGCTTAGGGGGGCGGTCTGCAGATACGCAGTATTTT.

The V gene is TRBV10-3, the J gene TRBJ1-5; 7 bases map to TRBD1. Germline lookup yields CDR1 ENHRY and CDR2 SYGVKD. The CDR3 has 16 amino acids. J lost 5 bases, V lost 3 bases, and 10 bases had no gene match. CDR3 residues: CAISDLEGGMDQPQHF. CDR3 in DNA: TGTGCCATCAGTGACCTTGAAGGGGGCATGGATCAGCCCCAGCATTTT.

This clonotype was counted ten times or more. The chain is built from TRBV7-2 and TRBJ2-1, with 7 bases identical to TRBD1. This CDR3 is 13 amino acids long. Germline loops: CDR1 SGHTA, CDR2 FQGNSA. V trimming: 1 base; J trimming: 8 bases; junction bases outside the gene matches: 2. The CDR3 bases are TGTGCCAGCAGCTTAGTCGGGACAGATGAGCAGTTCTTC. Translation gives CASSLVGTDEQFF. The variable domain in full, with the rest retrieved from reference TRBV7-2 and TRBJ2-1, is GAGVSQSPSNKVTEKGKDVELRCDPISGHTALYWYRQSLGQGLEFLIYFQGNSAPDKSGLPSDRFSAERTGGSVSTLTIQRTQQEDSAVYLCASSLVGTDEQFFGPGTRLTVL.